The rows below give T cell receptor beta chains drawn from one sample of a study of blood T cells in healthy people across ages. TCRdb re-called the 5' RACE reads through MiXCR, storing one row per CDR3 protein. The sample lists 1,500,000 or so distinct CDR3 sequences, approximately 63% occurring once. Source material: blood. All receptors come from a man between 18 and 35 years old in good health. The CDR3 runs from the conserved cysteine through the conserved F or W. The order of the fields is CDR3 DNA, CDR3 protein, J gene, V gene, D gene, clone size. D genes are given only for firm matches. Not all rows give a size; the values are once, few, many and, for expanded clones, a class.

TGTGCCATCAGTGAGACAGGGCCGGAGACCCAGTACTTC,CAISETGPETQYF,TRBJ2-5,TRBV10-3,NA,NA
TGTGCCAGCAGCCCAAGGACTAGCCGACACAATGAGCAGTTCTTC,CASSPRTSRHNEQFF,TRBJ2-1,TRBV7-9,TRBD2,NA
TGCGCCAGCAGCCAAGCGGTTACCCGGTCCCAAGAGACCCAGTACTTC,CASSQAVTRSQETQYF,TRBJ2-5,TRBV4-1,NA,few
TGTGCCAGCAGGGACAGGGGCACCGCCAACGTCCTGACTTTC,CASRDRGTANVLTF,TRBJ2-6,TRBV6-1,TRBD1,NA
TGTGCCAGCAGCCACCTGATAACAGATACGCAGTATTTT,CASSHLITDTQYF,TRBJ2-3,TRBV3-1,NA,NA
TGTGCCAGCAGCTTAAAAGTCGCCAGTACCTACGAGCAGTACTTC,CASSLKVASTYEQYF,TRBJ2-7,TRBV5-5,NA,NA
TGCAGTGCTGCAGGGAGGTTGGGACAGCCCCAGCATTTT,CSAAGRLGQPQHF,TRBJ1-5,TRBV20-1,NA,NA
TGCAGTGCTAGAGATCCTTTGGCGGGGGAAACCGGGGAGCTGTTTTTT,CSARDPLAGETGELFF,TRBJ2-2,TRBV20-1,TRBD2,few
TGTGCCAGCAGCTTGAGGGACGGGCACTATGGCTACACCTTC,CASSLRDGHYGYTF,TRBJ1-2,TRBV5-5,NA,few
TGTGCCAGCAGTTTTTCTGGATTCCAGCACCATGGCTACACCTTC,CASSFSGFQHHGYTF,TRBJ1-2,TRBV12-3/TRBV12-4,NA,NA
TGCAGTGCTGGGGGGATCCAAGAGACCCAGTACTTC,CSAGGIQETQYF,TRBJ2-5,TRBV20-1,NA,NA
TGTGCCAGCAGCCCGGAAAGCAGGGAGTATCGAGCTGAGCAGTTCTTC,CASSPESREYRAEQFF,TRBJ2-1,TRBV3-1,NA,NA
TGCAGCTCGGACAGTAGCGGGGGCCCTATAGATACGCAGTATTTT,CSSDSSGGPIDTQYF,TRBJ2-3,TRBV29-1,TRBD2,NA
TGTGCCTGGAGTGTTCACCTTGTCGGCTACACCTTC,CAWSVHLVGYTF,TRBJ1-2,TRBV30,NA,NA
TGTGCCACCAGTGATCCTGGGACTAGCGGGGGAAGCACAGATACGCAGTATTTT,CATSDPGTSGGSTDTQYF,TRBJ2-3,TRBV24-1,TRBD2,NA
TGTGCCAGCAGTTACACCTTCGTTCGGGGGGACTCTAGCACAGATACGCAGTATTTT,CASSYTFVRGDSSTDTQYF,TRBJ2-3,TRBV6-2/TRBV6-3,TRBD2,few
TGCAGTGCTAGAGATCCCCCGACAGACTCTGGAAACACCATATATTTT,CSARDPPTDSGNTIYF,TRBJ1-3,TRBV20-1,NA,NA
TGTGCCAGCAGTTTGTCTGGTCGGGGACAGGGGCCTCACAATGAGCAGTTCTTC,CASSLSGRGQGPHNEQFF,TRBJ2-1,TRBV27,TRBD1,few
TGTGCCAGCAGTTGGGCGACGGGGCGGCATGAGCAGTTCTTC,CASSWATGRHEQFF,TRBJ2-1,TRBV7-9,NA,few
TGTGCCAGTACGGCGTTGGACGGTTACAATGAGCAGTTCTTC,CASTALDGYNEQFF,TRBJ2-1,TRBV19,NA,NA
TGTGCCAGCAGTTCAGGAAGGGCGGTGGGGGAGCAGTACTTC,CASSSGRAVGEQYF,TRBJ2-7,TRBV7-2,NA,NA
TGTGCCAGCAATCCTCAGGACAGATTCTCCTACAATGAGCAGTTCTTC,CASNPQDRFSYNEQFF,TRBJ2-1,TRBV2,NA,NA
TGTGCCAGCAGTTTAAGTTACAGCAATCAGCCCCAGCATTTT,CASSLSYSNQPQHF,TRBJ1-5,TRBV27,NA,few
TGTGCCAGCAGCCCCAGACAGGGCGCTAACTATGGCCACACCTTC,CASSPRQGANYGHTF,TRBJ1-2,TRBV4-2,TRBD1,once
TGTGCCACCACTGGGACTAGCGTGTACAATGAGCAGTTCTTC,CATTGTSVYNEQFF,TRBJ2-1,TRBV24-1,TRBD2,NA
TGTGCCAGCAGCCTCGATGCCGCTGACCAAGAGACCCAGTACTTC,CASSLDAADQETQYF,TRBJ2-5,TRBV7-9,NA,NA
TGCGCCAGCAGCCAAGAAACTAGCGGGAGCCCCGGGGAGCTGTTTTTT,CASSQETSGSPGELFF,TRBJ2-2,TRBV4-1,TRBD2,NA
TGCGCCAGCAGCCAAGTGGGGGATCAGCCCCAGCATTTT,CASSQVGDQPQHF,TRBJ1-5,TRBV4-1,NA,many
TGTGCCAGCAGCCAAGAAGTAATTTCGTACACTGAAGCTTTCTTT,CASSQEVISYTEAFF,TRBJ1-1,TRBV4-2,NA,NA
TGTGCCATCAGTGAGGCTAGCGGGAGCCATGAGCAGTTCTTC,CAISEASGSHEQFF,TRBJ2-1,TRBV10-3,TRBD2,few
TGTGCCAGCAGACAAAACAGGGTTGGGGGCAATGAGCAGTTCTTC,CASRQNRVGGNEQFF,TRBJ2-1,TRBV7-2,NA,NA
TGCAGTGCTAGCCAGGGTGGCACAGATACGCAGTATTTT,CSASQGGTDTQYF,TRBJ2-3,TRBV20-1,NA,NA
TGCAGTGCCGTCACTGAAGCTTTCTTT,CSAVTEAFF,TRBJ1-1,TRBV20-1,NA,few
TGTGCCAGCACCCCCGGACAGACCGCTAACTACGAGCAGTACTTC,CASTPGQTANYEQYF,TRBJ2-7,TRBV25-1,NA,NA
TGTGCCAGCGGACAGGGCACCCGGGATGAGCAGTTCTTC,CASGQGTRDEQFF,TRBJ2-1,TRBV9,TRBD1,NA
TGTGCCAGCAGTGATCGGGGGACTAGCGGAAACAATGAGCAGTTCTTC,CASSDRGTSGNNEQFF,TRBJ2-1,TRBV2,TRBD2,NA
TGCGCCAGCAGGGCGGAAGGGGATTCCTACGAGCAGTACTTC,CASRAEGDSYEQYF,TRBJ2-7,TRBV4-1,NA,NA
TGTGCCAGCAGCTTAGTCCAGGGGCGCCTTGGTGGTGGCTACACCTTC,CASSLVQGRLGGGYTF,TRBJ1-2,TRBV7-2,NA,NA
TGTGCCAGCAGTGAAGCTGGGGGGCAGTACTTC,CASSEAGGQYF,TRBJ2-7,TRBV2,NA,once
TGTGCCAGCAGCCCCTTGCTCAGGTTCCTGGACTACGAGCAGTACTTC,CASSPLLRFLDYEQYF,TRBJ2-7,TRBV11-2,NA,NA
TGCGCCAGCAGTTTGCCTTGGCTCGAGCAGTACTTC,CASSLPWLEQYF,TRBJ2-7,TRBV28,NA,NA
TGCAGTGCTTCATCCTTTCTTAGCGGGGAACAAGAGACCCAGTACTTC,CSASSFLSGEQETQYF,TRBJ2-5,TRBV20-1,TRBD2,NA
TGCGCCAGCAGCCAAGATACGGGACAAAGGCAGGGGGAGACCCAGTACTTC,CASSQDTGQRQGETQYF,TRBJ2-5,TRBV4-3,NA,few
TGTGCCAGCAGACCCCCGGGTCCTGGCTCCTACGAGCAGTACTTC,CASRPPGPGSYEQYF,TRBJ2-7,TRBV6-2/TRBV6-3,NA,few
TGTGCCAGCAGCTCAGGACTAGCGATGATGGGAGATACGCAGTATTTT,CASSSGLAMMGDTQYF,TRBJ2-3,TRBV5-5,TRBD2,few
TGTGCCAGCAGTGGTCCCGACAGCAGGACGGGCTACACCTTC,CASSGPDSRTGYTF,TRBJ1-2,TRBV25-1,NA,NA
TGTGCCGGCAGCCAAGGGACTTTCGTCTACGAGCAGTACTTC,CAGSQGTFVYEQYF,TRBJ2-7,TRBV11-1,NA,NA
TGTGCCAGCACGAGTCTAGCGGGTTCTCTCACCGGGGAGCTGTTTTTT,CASTSLAGSLTGELFF,TRBJ2-2,TRBV27,TRBD2,NA
TGCGCCAGCAGCCAAGATGGGGGGCGTCGTTATGGCTACACCTTC,CASSQDGGRRYGYTF,TRBJ1-2,TRBV4-1,NA,NA
TGTGCCAGCAGTGACGGTCTCGGGTGGGGTGAAGCTTTCTTT,CASSDGLGWGEAFF,TRBJ1-1,TRBV2,NA,NA
TGTGCCAGCAGTCCCCTCGGCGGCCCAGATACGCAGTATTTT,CASSPLGGPDTQYF,TRBJ2-3,TRBV27,NA,few
TGTGCCAGCAGTTTGCTGGGGGCAGCAACTAATGAAAAACTGTTTTTT,CASSLLGAATNEKLFF,TRBJ1-4,TRBV7-9,NA,NA
TGCAGCGTGACAGCATCCCTGAACACTGAAGCTTTCTTT,CSVTASLNTEAFF,TRBJ1-1,TRBV29-1,NA,NA
TGCGCCAGCAGCCAACAAACAGGGCCAGGGGCCAACGTCCTGACTTTC,CASSQQTGPGANVLTF,TRBJ2-6,TRBV4-1,NA,NA